What follows describes a single TCR beta chain. The record originates from a study of cytomegalovirus exposure and HLA in healthy donors. The germline V gene encodes CDR1 SNHLY and CDR2 FYNNEI. V lost 0 bases to trimming and J lost 1 base, with 6 bases between them. The CDR3 spans 14 residues. The primer mix had 60 Vbeta and 13 Jbeta primers. The assay was immunoSEQ multiplex PCR, and TCRdb's table has in-frame clones only and misses some. This sample has about 140,000 clones, with roughly 66% found just once. The chain employs TRBV2 and TRBJ2-5, with D maybe TRBD1 (5 bases). This receptor was obtained from a woman aged 60-75 years in good health and CMV-seronegative. The sequencing sample was made of PBMCs. The CDR3 loop is CASSEAGVQETQYF. The CDR3 coding sequence is TGTGCCAGCAGTGAAGCAGGGGTCCAAGAGACCCAGTACTTC.